Shown below are 4 T cell receptor beta chains from a single sample sequenced in a study of control samples from healthy donors and cancer patients. Sequenced by immunoSEQ multiplex PCR; TCRdb stores in-frame clones only, minus some. The data show about 26,000 clones, approximately 78% seen once. Source material: PBMCs. Source of these receptors: a man aged 55 to 70 with colorectal cancer.

This clone was picked up one time. This sequence joins TRBV10-3 and TRBJ2-7, with 12 positions matching TRBD2. V lost 0 bases, J lost 3 bases, and 3 bases stayed unmatched. Germline loops: CDR1 ENHRY, CDR2 SYGVKD. The CDR3 spans 16 residues. The chain's CDR3 is CAISESSSGGVYEQYF. DNA for the CDR3: TGTGCCATCAGTGAGTCCTCTAGCGGGGGGGTCTACGAGCAGTACTTC.

The CDR3 loop is CASSATGNQPQHF. In DNA, the CDR3 is TGTGCCAGCTCTGCGACAGGGAATCAGCCCCAGCATTTT. The chain carries TRBV18 and TRBJ1-5, with 7 bases aligning to TRBD1. Unmatched junction bases numbered 3, after V lost 6 bases and J lost 4 bases. Germline CDR1 KGHSH, CDR2 LQKENI. This CDR3 contains 13 residues.

The gene calls are TRBV4-3 and TRBJ2-3, with TRBD2 matching over 14 bases. The CDR3 totals 19 residues. Losses at the gene ends were 0 bases for V and 4 bases for J; bases not matched to a gene: 9. Germline V lookup: CDR1 LGHNA, CDR2 YSLEER. The CDR3 sequence: CASSQEMTGLAGGADTQYF. DNA of the CDR3: TGCGCCAGCAGCCAAGAAATGACAGGACTAGCGGGGGGCGCAGATACGCAGTATTTT.

The rearrangement joins TRBV18 to TRBJ2-1; maybe TRBD1 (5 bases). V lost 5 bases to trimming and J lost 3 bases, with 11 bases between them. This CDR3 has 14 residues. Looked up from germline, CDR1 is KGHSH and CDR2 is LQKENI. CDR3 in DNA: TGTGCCAGCTCATTACAAAGGGGCTACAATGAGCAGTTCTTC. Translating gives CASSLQRGYNEQFF.